Sequencing of this TCR beta chain was carried out in a study of cytomegalovirus exposure and HLA in healthy donors. PCR employed 60 Vbeta and 13 Jbeta primers. Libraries were prepared by immunoSEQ multiplex PCR; TCRdb keeps only in-frame clonotypes and omits some of them. Of roughly 190,000 clones in the sample, over 70% were seen once. The CDR3 runs 11 residues. The J segment lost 10 bases and the V segment lost 5 bases, leaving 4 bases of the junction unmatched. CDR1 and CDR2 from the germline V gene are DFQATT and SNEGSKA (reference sequence). This sequence originates from a man aged 35-49 years in good health and CMV-seropositive. Sequencing was performed on PBMCs. V is TRBV20-1 and J is TRBJ1-4; the match to TRBD1 covers 7 bases. The CDR3 here is CSALRQGKLFF. CDR3 coding DNA: TGCAGTGCTCTTAGACAGGGAAAACTGTTTTTT.